Listed below are T cell receptor beta chains from one sample, sequenced in a study of T cell clusters in autoimmune cytopenias. TCRdb re-analyzed the multiplex PCR reads; it lists each CDR3 protein once, without DNA. This sample's clone table lists around 11,000 distinct CDR3 sequences. A further study also used this sample, focusing on T cell repertoires in aging, cancer and after chemotherapy.

Sample: peripheral blood. The origin of the receptors is a human donor in good health. CDR3s include the opening cysteine and the closing phenylalanine or tryptophan. A row's size may be missing; if present it is once, few, many or a size class.

abundance: NA
v_gene: TRBV20-1
j_gene: TRBJ2-1
CDR3aa: CSAERGNSYNEQFF

abundance: NA
v_gene: TRBV6-2/TRBV6-3
j_gene: TRBJ2-3
CDR3aa: CASSQDTQRDTQYF

abundance: NA
v_gene: TRBV4-1
j_gene: TRBJ2-4
CDR3aa: CASSQGRQQGAAKNIQYF

abundance: NA
v_gene: TRBV6-2/TRBV6-3
j_gene: TRBJ2-3
CDR3aa: CATLDRGRTDTQYF

abundance: NA
v_gene: TRBV4-1
j_gene: TRBJ2-5
CDR3aa: CASSQDGPGGFFVTQYF

abundance: NA
v_gene: TRBV12-3/TRBV12-4
j_gene: TRBJ2-5
CDR3aa: CASRTGLETQYF

abundance: NA
v_gene: TRBV30
j_gene: TRBJ2-3
CDR3aa: CAWSGSGGRTDTQYF

abundance: NA
v_gene: TRBV11-3
j_gene: TRBJ1-5
CDR3aa: CASSLSWSASNQPQHF

abundance: NA
v_gene: TRBV5-6
j_gene: TRBJ2-7
CDR3aa: CASTPGLAGSGYEQYF

abundance: NA
v_gene: TRBV5-1
j_gene: TRBJ2-7
CDR3aa: CASSFQSGGVDEQYF

abundance: medium-sized
v_gene: TRBV29-1
j_gene: TRBJ2-1
CDR3aa: CSVEKTGSYNEQFF

abundance: NA
v_gene: TRBV28
j_gene: TRBJ1-2
CDR3aa: CASRQGPTNYGYTF

abundance: NA
v_gene: TRBV18
j_gene: TRBJ1-5
CDR3aa: CASSPGTLGNQPQHF

abundance: medium-sized
v_gene: TRBV7-9
j_gene: TRBJ2-2
CDR3aa: CASSPAGELFF

abundance: NA
v_gene: TRBV4-2
j_gene: TRBJ2-6
CDR3aa: CASSQEGAGANVLTF

abundance: NA
v_gene: TRBV15
j_gene: TRBJ1-5
CDR3aa: CATSRDNQPQHF